The 19 T cell receptor beta chains given below trace back to one sample, sequenced in a study of neoadjuvant anti-PD-1 for oral cavity cancer. Indicated time point: after neoadjuvant nivolumab, at surgical resection. Clones were sequenced by immunoSEQ multiplex PCR, and TCRdb holds only the in-frame ones, with some missing. The data contain around 10,000 clones, around 65% of them singletons. The source was tumor tissue, collected after nivolumab (anti-PD-1) treatment. These receptor sequences come from a person aged 35 to 85 with oral cavity squamous cell carcinoma.

About this clone itself: The junction departs from the called germline gene at one end, perhaps through a read error. The chain is built from TRBV7-7 and TRBJ1-4; D call uncertain. The CDR3 is 13 amino acids. Germline CDR1 and CDR2: SSHAT and FNYEAQ (reference sequence). CDR3 DNA: TGTGCTAGCAGTCCGGTAGAGGGAGAAAAACTGTTTTTT. Encoded protein: CASSPVEGEKLFF.

The chain has TRBV18 and TRBJ1-1; D may be TRBD1 (5 bases). The CDR3 consists of 17 residues. Trimming pared 1 base from V and 1 base from J, leaving 16 bases between. Germline values: CDR1 KGHSH, CDR2 LQKENI. This chain's CDR3 is CASSPHAPGHPNTEAFF. Here the CDR3 DNA reads TGTGCCAGCTCACCACACGCTCCTGGACACCCGAACACTGAAGCTTTCTTT.

The chain uses TRBV6-1 and TRBJ2-3, with D maybe TRBD1 (6 bases). The germline CDR1 and CDR2 sequences are MNHNS and SASEGT. V was pared by 6 bases and J by 1 base, with 14 bases between. The CDR3 extends over 15 amino acids. The CDR3 bases are TGTGCCAGCAGGATGCAGGGGACACGCACAGATACGCAGTATTTT. This gives the protein CASRMQGTRTDTQYF.

The count of this clone is one. The CDR3 spells CASSSRQGNNYGYTF. The CDR3 coding sequence is TGTGCCAGCAGCTCGCGACAGGGGAACAACTATGGCTACACCTTC. The chain has TRBV5-5 and TRBJ1-2, with 8 bases lining up with TRBD1. CDR3 length: 15 residues. The V gene end was trimmed by 3 bases and the J gene end by 2 bases; junction bases not matched to a gene: 6. The germline V gene has CDR1 SGHKS and CDR2 YYEKEE (reference sequence).

This rearrangement joins TRBV20-1 to TRBJ1-5; D gene ambiguous. Looked up from germline, CDR1 is DFQATT and CDR2 is SNEGSKA (reference sequence). Trimming cost V 0 bases and J 13 bases, with 1 base left between them. The length of the CDR3 is 8 residues. The CDR3 reads CSAREQHF. In nucleotides, the CDR3 is TGCAGTGCTAGAGAACAGCATTTT.

This rearrangement joins TRBV28 to TRBJ2-6, with no clear D. Looked up from germline, CDR1 is MDHEN and CDR2 is SYDVKM. V was cut by 3 bases and J by 0 bases, with 9 bases left in between. This CDR3 contains 16 residues. The CDR3 DNA is TGTGCCAGCAGTTTGGGCGGAATCTCTGGGGCCAACGTCCTGACTTTC. Translated, it gives CASSLGGISGANVLTF.

In the case of this clone: The junction departs from the called germline gene at one end, perhaps through a read error. DNA of the CDR3: TGTGCCAGCCTCGCCCGGGCCCCTAATGGGCAGTTCTTC. Residues: CASLARAPNGQFF. This chain joins TRBV28 and TRBJ2-1, with D unclear. CDR3 length: 13 amino acids. Germline CDR1 and CDR2: MDHEN and SYDVKM.

This sequence joins TRBV11-2 and TRBJ1-1; no reliable D call. There are 16 residues in the CDR3. Germline V gene data show CDR1 as SGHAT and CDR2 as FQNNGV. V gave up 5 bases and J gave up 3 bases, with 19 bases separating them. CDR3 in DNA: TGTGCCAGCAGCCCGAGAACTTCTTCAGAGGACACTGAAGCTTTCTTT. Residues: CASSPRTSSEDTEAFF.

In DNA form, the CDR3 reads TGCGCCAGCAGCCCGGAGGGGGGACTAGCCAAAAACATTCAGTACTTC. It yields the protein CASSPEGGLAKNIQYF. V is TRBV5-1 and J is TRBJ2-4; D assignment may be TRBD1 or TRBD2 (6 bases each). The CDR3 spans 16 residues. From germline, CDR1 is SGHRS and CDR2 YFSETQ. V gave up 4 bases and J gave up 0 bases, with 14 bases separating them. The full variable domain, with the rest looked up from reference TRBV5-1 and TRBJ2-4, is KAGVTQTPRYLIKTRGQQVTLSCSPISGHRSVSWYQQTPGQGLQFLFEYFSETQRNKGNFPGRFSGRQFSNSRSEMNVSTLELGDSALYLCASSPEGGLAKNIQYFGAGTRLSVL.

V and J are TRBV6-4 and TRBJ1-1; D unresolved. The CDR3 spans 13 residues. V was clipped by 0 bases and J by 6 bases, with 8 bases between them. Germline V gives CDR1 MRHNA, CDR2 SNTAGT. CDR3 nucleotide sequence: TGTGCCAGCAGTGACTCGAGTAGGGCTGAAGCTTTCTTT. It codes for CASSDSSRAEAFF.

This clone was counted a few times. The rearrangement uses TRBV5-1 and TRBJ1-6, with D perhaps TRBD1 (6 bases). There are 14 residues in the CDR3. Trimming shortened V by 3 bases and J by 6 bases, and 10 bases separated the two germline ends. Germline V gene data show CDR1 as SGHRS and CDR2 as YFSETQ. The CDR3 sequence is CASSSTGLNSPLHF. The CDR3, as DNA: TGCGCCAGCAGCTCGACAGGTCTTAATTCACCCCTCCACTTT.

This clone was counted only a few times. The chain recombines TRBV19 with TRBJ2-1, with TRBD2 identical over 12 bases. This CDR3 has 15 amino acids. V gave up 5 bases and J gave up 6 bases; unmatched junction bases: 5. Germline assignment: CDR1 LNHDA and CDR2 SQIVND (reference sequence). This chain's CDR3 is CASSERTSGINEQFF. CDR3 DNA: TGTGCCAGTAGTGAACGGACTAGCGGGATCAATGAGCAGTTCTTC.

This clone was detected only once. This rearrangement joins TRBV7-9 to TRBJ1-1; D perhaps matches TRBD1 (5 bases). CDR3 length equals 12 residues. Trimming took off 0 bases at V and 7 bases at J, with 6 bases between the two ends. Germline V gene sequence: CDR1 SEHNR, CDR2 FQNEAQ (reference sequence). As DNA, the CDR3 is TGTGCCAGCAGCTTAGCGGGGCTTGAAGCTTTCTTT. Translation: CASSLAGLEAFF. The entire variable domain, with the rest obtained from reference TRBV7-9 and TRBJ1-1, is as follows: DTGVSQNPRHKITKRGQNVTFRCDPISEHNRLYWYRQTLGQGPEFLTYFQNEAQLEKSRLLSDRFSAERPKGSFSTLEIQRTEQGDSAMYLCASSLAGLEAFFGQGTRLTVV.

The V gene is TRBV28, the J gene TRBJ2-7; TRBD1 matches at 8 bases. With 4 bases clipped from V and 5 bases from J, the junction kept 13 bases outside the gene matches. This CDR3 spans 16 amino acids. The V gene's germline CDR1 is MDHEN and CDR2 SYDVKM. The CDR3 spells CASSSPRAGGRNEQYF. The CDR3 DNA sequence: TGTGCCAGCAGTTCCCCCCGCGCAGGGGGCCGAAACGAGCAGTACTTC.

This chain links TRBV7-2 with TRBJ2-5, with D unclear. This CDR3 contains 15 residues. Germline V CDR1 and CDR2: SGHTA, FQGNSA. V was pared by 5 bases and J by 4 bases, with 17 bases between. CDR3 bases: TGTGCCAGCAGCCCGAGACGACTGTCCGCAGAGACCCAGTACTTC. This translates into CASSPRRLSAETQYF.

This clone was observed a few times. The gene calls are TRBV25-1 and TRBJ1-2; D ambiguous. Looked up from germline, CDR1 is MGHDK and CDR2 is SYGVNS. The CDR3 has 12 residues. V dropped 2 bases and J dropped 8 bases, with 9 bases sitting between them. This chain's CDR3 is CASSEGLRGYTF. The CDR3 DNA reads TGTGCCAGCAGTGAAGGTCTGCGGGGCTACACCTTC.

CDR3 nucleotides: TGTGCCAGCAGTTACTCTGGAGTGGTAGAGACCCAGTACTTC. Translation: CASSYSGVVETQYF. This chain joins TRBV6-6 and TRBJ2-5; D gene unclear. CDR3 length: 14 residues. Germline V CDR1 and CDR2: MNHNY, SVGAGI (reference sequence). V gave up 0 bases and J gave up 4 bases, with 9 bases separating them.

This clone ranks as medium-sized (0.01 to 0.1%). V is TRBV5-1 and J is TRBJ2-6; 11 bases align to TRBD1. Germline CDR1 is SGHRS and CDR2 is YFSETQ. The CDR3 has 17 amino acids. The J segment lost 1 base and the V segment lost 3 bases, leaving 3 bases of the junction unmatched. CDR3 sequence reads: CASSSDRGLSGANVLTF. CDR3 sequence (DNA): TGCGCCAGCAGCTCGGACAGGGGGCTTTCTGGGGCCAACGTCCTGACTTTC.

The chain recombines TRBV30 with TRBJ2-2; D gene unclear. Germline V gives CDR1 GTSNPN, CDR2 SVGIG (reference sequence). The CDR3 loop spans 14 amino acids. V lost 0 bases and J lost 1, with 6 bases in between. The CDR3 here is CAWSVRGNTGELFF. The CDR3 nucleotides are TGTGCCTGGAGTGTACGAGGGAACACCGGGGAGCTGTTTTTT.